Each of the 27 T cell receptor beta chains below was sequenced from the same sample in a study of response to subunit inactivated influenza vaccine. TCRdb re-derived calls from the RT-PCR reads in MiXCR, one entry per CDR3 protein. The sample includes roughly 500,000 distinct CDR3 sequences, approximately 22% of them seen just once. A further study also used this sample, focusing on T cells expressing NK-cell markers. From that paper: The cDNA for TCR beta came from 5'RACE template switching with UMIs.

This sample comprised CD4+ T cells sorted from PBMCs, obtained roughly 13 days after vaccination. Receptors were obtained from a man aged 50-59 years who received an inactivated influenza vaccine.

The CDR3 region has the DNA TGTGCCAGCAGCCCCCGACAGACGCGCACAGATACGCAGTATTTT. The encoded protein is CASSPRQTRTDTQYF. This rearrangement joins TRBV7-2 to TRBJ2-3; maybe TRBD1 (5 bases). Per germline, CDR1 SGHTA and CDR2 FQGNSA. There are 15 residues in the CDR3. V was cut by 5 bases and J by 1 base, with 13 bases left in between.

Only a few counts were recorded for this clonotype. CDR3 nucleotide sequence: TGTGCCAGCAGCTTAGCGGGAGCTCCAGATACGCAGTATTTT. It is translated as CASSLAGAPDTQYF. This sequence joins TRBV11-1 and TRBJ2-3, with D perhaps TRBD2 (5 bases). V lost 0 bases and J 4 bases, leaving 8 bases between the germline ends. The germline V gene encodes CDR1 SGHAT and CDR2 FQDESV (reference sequence). The CDR3 loop spans 14 amino acids. The variable domain in full, completed from reference TRBV11-1 and TRBJ2-3, reads EAEVAQSPRYKITEKSQAVAFWCDPISGHATLYWYRQILGQGPELLVQFQDESVVDDSQLPKDRFSAERLKGVDSTLKIQPAELGDSAMYLCASSLAGAPDTQYFGPGTRLTVL.

CDR3 nucleotide sequence: TGCAGTGTTAACAGGGGGCGCTTAATCGCTGAAGCTTTCTTT. Translated: CSVNRGRLIAEAFF. V gene TRBV20-1 combines with J gene TRBJ1-1; TRBD1 agrees at 9 bases. Germline assignment: CDR1 DFQATT and CDR2 SNEGSKA (reference sequence). V lost 7 bases, J lost 6 bases, and 12 bases stayed unmatched. This CDR3 has 14 residues.

This clonotype showed up just a few times. V is TRBV20-1 and J is TRBJ2-5; D ambiguous. The CDR3 is 14 residues long. Per the germline V gene, CDR1 is DFQATT and CDR2 is SNEGSKA (reference sequence). Trimming removed 7 bases at V and 2 bases at J, with 17 bases between. The CDR3 is CSGSRADPQETQYF. The CDR3 DNA reads TGCAGTGGGTCCCGCGCGGACCCTCAAGAGACCCAGTACTTC.

This clonotype was picked up many times. The chain combines TRBV20-1 with TRBJ2-2; perhaps TRBD2 as D (7 bases). The CDR3 sequence is 15 residues long. V lost 2 bases and J 2 bases, leaving 12 bases between the germline ends. The germline V gene encodes CDR1 DFQATT and CDR2 SNEGSKA (reference sequence). The CDR3 DNA follows: TGCAGTGCTAGAAGGGGGGGCCTTAACACCGGGGAGCTGTTTTTT. It yields the protein CSARRGGLNTGELFF.

This chain connects TRBV9 to TRBJ2-1; D is possibly TRBD1 (5 bases). This CDR3 comprises 14 residues. Trimming stripped 6 bases from V and 5 bases from J, with 15 bases between. Per the germline V gene, CDR1 is SGDLS and CDR2 is YYNGEE. CDR3: CASTPRQGDNEQFF. The CDR3 DNA follows: TGTGCCAGCACCCCCCGGCAGGGCGACAATGAGCAGTTCTTC.

The genes are TRBV29-1 and TRBJ2-7; 7 positions match TRBD1. The CDR3 is made up of 13 amino acids. J lost 2 bases, V lost 2 bases, and 3 bases had no gene match. CDR1 and CDR2 (germline): SQVTM, ANQGSEA. The CDR3 loop is CSVETGATYEQYF. CDR3 DNA: TGCAGCGTTGAAACAGGGGCTACCTACGAGCAGTACTTC.

The sample holds a few counts of this clonotype. CDR3 bases: TGTGCCAGCAGCGTAGTTGGCGGGAGGTACAATGAGCAGTTCTTC. Translated, it gives CASSVVGGRYNEQFF. This rearrangement joins TRBV9 to TRBJ2-1; 8 bases are a match to TRBD2. The CDR3 has 15 residues. The J segment lost 4 bases and the V segment lost 0 bases, leaving 3 bases of the junction unmatched. The germline V gene encodes CDR1 SGDLS and CDR2 YYNGEE.

A word on this clonotype: At one of its ends the junction is not consistent with the germline gene, which may arise from a read error. The J gene is TRBJ2-7, the V gene TRBV6-2 or TRBV6-3; the D call may be TRBD1 or TRBD2 (5 bases each). CDR1 and CDR2 (germline): MNHEY, SVGEGT. The CDR3 is 16 residues long. CDR3 nucleotides: TGTGCCAGCAGATTCACCGGGACGAGAGGCTCCTACGAGCACTACTTC. This encodes CASRFTGTRGSYEHYF.

Only a few counts were recorded for this clonotype. CDR3 sequence: CSVGIAGGVTDTQYF. DNA of the CDR3: TGCAGCGTTGGAATAGCGGGGGGAGTTACAGATACGCAGTATTTT. The chain is built from TRBV29-1 and TRBJ2-3, with TRBD2 identical over 10 bases. The CDR3 contains 15 residues. After removal of 4 bases from V and 3 bases from J, the junction contained 7 bases not matched to a gene. Germline values: CDR1 SQVTM, CDR2 ANQGSEA.

This chain links TRBV7-2 with TRBJ2-1; 9 bases fit TRBD2. Unmatched junction bases numbered 10, after V lost 6 bases and J lost 1 base. The CDR3 spans 17 residues. CDR1 and CDR2 (germline): SGHTA, FQGNSA. The CDR3 DNA reads as TGTGCCAGCAGACATAAACTAGCGGGCGAATCCTACAATGAGCAGTTCTTC. Translating gives CASRHKLAGESYNEQFF.

This clonotype has only a few counts. The rearrangement links TRBV5-1 to TRBJ2-7, with D possibly being TRBD2 (6 bases). Germline-derived CDR1 and CDR2 are SGHRS and YFSETQ. The length of the CDR3 is 13 residues. Between the trimmed V and J ends, which lost 9 bases and 5 bases, there was a span of 18 bases. CDR3 sequence reads: CATRGGLADEQYF. Here the CDR3 DNA reads TGCGCCACCCGAGGAGGGTTGGCCGACGAGCAGTACTTC. Supplemented by reference TRBV5-1 and TRBJ2-7, the full variable domain reads KAGVTQTPRYLIKTRGQQVTLSCSPISGHRSVSWYQQTPGQGLQFLFEYFSETQRNKGNFPGRFSGRQFSNSRSEMNVSTLELGDSALYLCATRGGLADEQYFGPGTRLTVT.

The gene calls are TRBV6-5 and TRBJ2-1; 12 nucleotides align to TRBD1. The CDR3 extends over 16 amino acids. Germline CDR1 MNHEY, CDR2 SVGAGI. V shed 4 bases and J 6 bases; nucleotides not matched to a gene: 7. The CDR3 nucleotides are TGTGCCAGCAGTTTTCTGGGACAGGGGGCCGTCAATGAGCAGTTCTTC. It translates to CASSFLGQGAVNEQFF.

Only a few counts were recorded for this clonotype. The chain carries TRBV6-1 and TRBJ2-1; D is perhaps TRBD2 (5 bases). The germline V gene encodes CDR1 MNHNS and CDR2 SASEGT. The CDR3 loop spans 14 amino acids. The V end was cut by 3 bases, the J end by 1 base, with 7 bases between. The CDR3 DNA is TGTGCCAGCAGTGAGTCGGGATCCTACAATGAGCAGTTCTTC. Encoded protein: CASSESGSYNEQFF.

Comment on this clonotype: The junction departs from germline at one end; a sequencing error may be responsible. V is TRBV20-1 and J is TRBJ2-3; TRBD2 matches at 10 bases. The CDR3 contains 14 residues. CDR1 and CDR2 (germline): DFQATT, SNEGSKA (reference sequence). CDR3 region: CSARGLADTDTQYF. In DNA, the CDR3 is TGCAGTGCGAGAGGACTAGCGGACACAGATACGCAGTATTTT.

The DNA for the CDR3 is TGCAGCGGTCGGCGGACAGGCAACACCGGGGAGCTGTTTTTT. This sequence encodes CSGRRTGNTGELFF. The chain has TRBV29-1 and TRBJ2-2, with 7 bases lining up with TRBD1. The CDR3 has 14 amino acids. The V gene end was trimmed by 7 bases and the J gene end by 2 bases; junction bases not matched to a gene: 7. The germline V gene has CDR1 SQVTM and CDR2 ANQGSEA.

This clonotype was picked up many times. The chain is built from TRBV7-2 and TRBJ1-1; no definite D call. This CDR3 has 13 amino acids. Trimming pared 4 bases from V and 0 bases from J, leaving 6 bases between. The germline gives CDR1 SGHTA, CDR2 FQGNSA. CDR3 DNA sequence: TGTGCCAGCAGCTCCCAAATGAACACTGAAGCTTTCTTT. Translation gives CASSSQMNTEAFF.

This clonotype was seen a handful of times. The chain carries TRBV6-5 and TRBJ2-2, with TRBD1 matching 7 bases. V shed 4 bases, J shed 3 bases, and the junction held 8 bases outside the gene matches. The CDR3 consists of 16 residues. Germline CDR1 reads MNHEY; CDR2 reads SVGAGI. The CDR3 sequence: CASSSRTGPYTGELFF. Here the CDR3 DNA reads TGTGCCAGCAGTTCACGGACAGGACCCTACACCGGGGAGCTGTTTTTT.

V usage is TRBV4-3 and J usage is TRBJ2-1, with TRBD2 matching over 11 bases. Germline-derived CDR1 and CDR2 are LGHNA and YSLEER. The CDR3 runs to 17 residues. Trimming took 2 bases from V and 1 from J; bases not matched to a gene: 4. Here the CDR3 reads CASSQFTSGGSYNEQFF. For the CDR3, the DNA is TGCGCCAGCAGCCAATTTACTAGCGGGGGATCCTACAATGAGCAGTTCTTC.

This chain links TRBV10-3 with TRBJ2-5, with D perhaps TRBD2 (6 bases). V lost 3 bases to trimming and J lost 1 base, with 15 bases between them. The CDR3 spans 16 residues. Germline lookup yields CDR1 ENHRY and CDR2 SYGVKD. The CDR3 spells CAISDPSGGVQETQYF. The CDR3 DNA reads as TGTGCCATCAGTGACCCCAGCGGAGGGGTCCAAGAGACCCAGTACTTC.

V usage is TRBV7-8 and J usage is TRBJ1-1, with 10 bases matching TRBD1. The V gene's germline CDR1 is SGHVS and CDR2 FQNEAQ. The CDR3 consists of 15 residues. The trim removed 4 bases at V and 6 bases at J, leaving 8 bases unmatched. Here the CDR3 reads CASSSQGTGASEAFF. The CDR3 nucleotides read TGTGCCAGCAGCTCTCAAGGGACAGGGGCTTCTGAAGCTTTCTTT.

The chain is built from TRBV2 and TRBJ2-4, with TRBD1 identical over 10 bases. The CDR3 extends over 13 amino acids. The junction had 5 bases not matched to a gene; V was cut back by 9 bases and J by 6 bases. Germline loops: CDR1 SNHLY, CDR2 FYNNEI. The CDR3 DNA reads as TGTGCCAGTGGTAGGGACAGGGGAAACATTCAGTACTTC. Amino acids: CASGRDRGNIQYF.

The chain combines TRBV6-1 with TRBJ1-2; 7 bases match TRBD1. The V segment lost 2 bases and the J segment 5 bases; nucleotides outside the gene matches: 17. The germline V gene has CDR1 MNHNS and CDR2 SASEGT. This CDR3 contains 18 residues. This CDR3 reads CASSEPAYPDRLRYGYTF. The CDR3 DNA sequence: TGTGCCAGCAGTGAACCCGCGTATCCGGACAGGCTTCGTTATGGCTACACCTTC.

This chain uses TRBV28 with TRBJ2-5; TRBD2 matches 8 bases. The CDR3 runs to 15 residues. CDR1 and CDR2 from the germline V gene are MDHEN and SYDVKM. V shed 3 bases and J 0 bases; nucleotides not matched to a gene: 3. The CDR3 reads CASSLLAGNQETQYF. CDR3 DNA: TGTGCCAGCAGTTTGTTAGCGGGGAACCAAGAGACCCAGTACTTC.

This clonotype occurred many times. J is TRBJ2-5 and V is TRBV10-3, with 7 nucleotides matching TRBD2. Germline CDR1 and CDR2: ENHRY and SYGVKD. CDR3 size: 14 residues. V lost 4 bases and J lost 2; bases outside the gene matches: 4. The CDR3 here is CAISVAGEQETQYF. The CDR3 DNA is TGTGCCATCAGTGTAGCGGGTGAGCAAGAGACCCAGTACTTC.

The rearrangement uses TRBV6-2 or TRBV6-3 and TRBJ2-1; perhaps D is TRBD1 or TRBD2 (5 bases each). CDR1 and CDR2 (germline): MNHEY, SVGEGT. With 5 bases removed from V and 9 bases from J, the gap between germline ends came to 14 bases. The CDR3 consists of 13 residues. CDR3 in DNA: TGTGCCAGCAGTCCTTGGGGGATGAGTGAGCAGTTCTTC. Translated: CASSPWGMSEQFF.

In its sample, this clonotype was seen once. A much larger clone lies one base from this, so it may be a read error. The chain recombines TRBV28 with TRBJ1-5; D remains unclear. The CDR3 extends over 13 amino acids. Per the germline V gene, CDR1 is MDHEN and CDR2 is SYDVKM. Trimming shortened V by 3 bases and J by 4 bases, and 7 bases separated the two germline ends. For the CDR3, the DNA is TGTGCCAGCAGTTTCGCCAGTAATCAGCCCCAGCATTTT. It translates to CASSFASNQPQHF.